This T cell receptor beta chain was observed in a study of early T cells in non-severe SARS-CoV-2 infection. Study as a whole: The chains were unpaired, and the sequenced material was bulk RNA from unsorted whole blood.

Ten or more counts support this clonotype. In the library, individual cDNA molecules carried attached unique molecular identifiers. From the 5' RACE reads, TCRdb called clonotypes with MiXCR, one entry per CDR3 protein. The sample shows 34,000 or so distinct CDR3 sequences, over 8.5% of them seen only once. V dropped 0 bases and J dropped 0 bases, with 6 bases sitting between them. The CDR3 covers 15 residues. The germline V gene encodes CDR1 SQVTM and CDR2 ANQGSEA. The clonotype was recovered from an adult who was a healthcare worker with PCR-confirmed SARS-CoV-2 infection or an uninfected control (not recorded which). The chain recombines TRBV29-1 with TRBJ2-6; D is uncertain. Source material: whole blood. The CDR3 nucleotides read TGCAGCGTTGAAGATAACAACTCTGGGGCCAACGTCCTGACTTTC. Protein sequence: CSVEDNNSGANVLTF.